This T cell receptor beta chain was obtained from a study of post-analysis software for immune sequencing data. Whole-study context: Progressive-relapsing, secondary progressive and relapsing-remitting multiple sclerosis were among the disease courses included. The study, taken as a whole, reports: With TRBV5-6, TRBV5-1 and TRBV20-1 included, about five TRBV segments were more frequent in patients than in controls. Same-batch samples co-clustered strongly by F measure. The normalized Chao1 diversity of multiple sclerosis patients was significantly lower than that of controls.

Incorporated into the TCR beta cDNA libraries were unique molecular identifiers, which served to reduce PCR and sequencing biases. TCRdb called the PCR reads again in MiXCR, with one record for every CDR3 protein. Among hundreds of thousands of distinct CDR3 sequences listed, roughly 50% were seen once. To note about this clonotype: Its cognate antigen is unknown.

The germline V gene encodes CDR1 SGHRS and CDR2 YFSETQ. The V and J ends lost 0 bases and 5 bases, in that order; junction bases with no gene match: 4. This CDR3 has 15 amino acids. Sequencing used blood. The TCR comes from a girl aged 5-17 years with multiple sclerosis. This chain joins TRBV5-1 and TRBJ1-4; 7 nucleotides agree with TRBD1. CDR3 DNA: TGCGCCAGCAGCTTGGCGGGACAGCCAAATGAAAAACTGTTTTTT. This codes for CASSLAGQPNEKLFF.